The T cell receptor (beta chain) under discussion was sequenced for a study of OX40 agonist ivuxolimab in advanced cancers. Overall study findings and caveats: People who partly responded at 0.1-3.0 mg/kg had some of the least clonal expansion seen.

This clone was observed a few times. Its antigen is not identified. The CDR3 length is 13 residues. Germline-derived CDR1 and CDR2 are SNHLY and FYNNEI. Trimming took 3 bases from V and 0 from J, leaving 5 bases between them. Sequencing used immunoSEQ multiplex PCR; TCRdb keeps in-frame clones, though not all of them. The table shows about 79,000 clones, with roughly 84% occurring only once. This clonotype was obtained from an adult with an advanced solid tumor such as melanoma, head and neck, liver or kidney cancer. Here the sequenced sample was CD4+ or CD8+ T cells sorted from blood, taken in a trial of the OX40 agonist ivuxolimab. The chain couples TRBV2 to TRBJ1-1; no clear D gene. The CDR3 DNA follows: TGTGCCAGCAGTGAGGTGGTGAACACTGAAGCTTTCTTT. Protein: CASSEVVNTEAFF.